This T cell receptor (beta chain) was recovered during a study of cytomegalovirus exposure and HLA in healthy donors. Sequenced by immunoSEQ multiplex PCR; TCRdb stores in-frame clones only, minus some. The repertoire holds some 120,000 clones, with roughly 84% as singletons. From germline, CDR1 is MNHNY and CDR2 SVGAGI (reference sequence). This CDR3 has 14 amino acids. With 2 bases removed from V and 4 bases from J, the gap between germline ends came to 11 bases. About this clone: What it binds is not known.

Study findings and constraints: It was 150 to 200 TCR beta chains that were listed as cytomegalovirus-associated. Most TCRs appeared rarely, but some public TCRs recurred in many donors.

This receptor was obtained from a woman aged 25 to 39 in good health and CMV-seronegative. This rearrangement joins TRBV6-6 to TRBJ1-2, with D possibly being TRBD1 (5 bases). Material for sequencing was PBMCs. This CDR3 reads CASSYPGHRYGYTF. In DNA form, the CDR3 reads TGTGCCAGCAGTTACCCCGGACATCGCTATGGCTACACCTTC.